Listed here are 2 T cell receptor beta chains from one sample, sequenced in a study of blood T cell repertoires in COVID-19. The data were produced by immunoSEQ multiplex PCR, yet TCRdb's version contains in-frame clones alone and is incomplete. This table holds some 200,000 clones, 87% found once. Sequenced: PBMCs or T cells enriched from blood (not recorded which). The receptors shown here come from a woman younger than 45 who had recovered from COVID-19.

This clone was counted once. The gene calls are TRBV5-4 and TRBJ2-1, with 10 bases fitting TRBD1. Losses at the gene ends were 5 bases for V and 6 bases for J; bases not matched to a gene: 8. CDR1 SGHNT and CDR2 YYREEE come from the germline V gene (reference sequence). The CDR3 loop spans 15 amino acids. The CDR3 nucleotides are TGTGCCAGCAGGCGACAGGGGGCAAGTCTCAATGAGCAGTTCTTC. It specifies CASRRQGASLNEQFF.

The chain is built from TRBV19 and TRBJ1-5, with D maybe TRBD1 (5 bases). This CDR3 has 15 residues. The V and J ends lost 0 bases and 3 bases respectively, with 9 bases between them. CDR1 LNHDA and CDR2 SQIVND come from the germline V gene (reference sequence). CDR3 sequence: CASSIEGGDNQPQHF. As DNA, the CDR3 is TGTGCCAGTAGTATAGAGGGAGGGGACAATCAGCCCCAGCATTTT.